This T cell receptor (beta chain) was identified in a study of cytomegalovirus exposure and HLA in healthy donors. Study outcomes and limitations: Cytomegalovirus-associated status was assigned to fewer than 200 TCR beta chains.

From the approximately 120-subject validation cohort, which was separate from the roughly 700-subject first cohort, the donors were drawn. Regarding this clone: Antigen: not known.

The repertoire was sequenced with immunoSEQ multiplex PCR; TCRdb's copy has only in-frame clones and lacks some. The profile shows under 350,000 clones, approximately 86% of them singletons. The V gene lost 4 bases and the J gene lost 0 bases, with 24 bases spanning the gap. Germline values: CDR1 SGHRS, CDR2 YFSETQ. This CDR3 spans 19 amino acids. Input material: PBMCs. This chain uses TRBV5-1 with TRBJ2-3; D possibly corresponds to TRBD1 (6 bases). The source is a woman aged 18-30 years in good health and CMV-seronegative. The CDR3 region has the DNA TGCGCCAGCAGCGGAACGGACAGACATCAACGATCTAGCACAGATACGCAGTATTTT. Translation gives CASSGTDRHQRSSTDTQYF.